The source of this T cell receptor beta chain is a study of T-cell memory formation after mild COVID-19. In the study overall: Each donor largely had its own TCR clusters. Broader study findings: The study detected some responding clones in pre-infection memory, suggesting cross-reactive memory joined. The authors did not confirm SARS-CoV-2 specificity of second-wave clones peaking day 37.

Germline V gene lookup returns CDR1 SGHTA and CDR2 FQGNSA. The CDR3 loop spans 14 amino acids. The trim removed 2 bases at V and 10 bases at J, leaving 2 bases unmatched. There are a few counts of this clonotype. Antigen specificity is unknown. TCRalpha and TCRbeta libraries used 5'RACE with constant-segment primers and UMIs. TCRdb analysed the 5' RACE reads with MiXCR anew, one entry per CDR3 protein. Altogether more than 85,000 distinct CDR3 sequences are present, roughly 10% being singletons, with the ten largest covering roughly two fifths. The genes are TRBV7-2 and TRBJ1-6, with 10 bases fitting TRBD1. Material for sequencing was PBMCs or a T cell subset sorted from them (not recorded which). This sequence originates from a man aged 18 to 35 who had mild COVID-19 (a few samples of this study predate the infection). Cell type and time point are not known. The CDR3 sequence: CASSLRDRGSPLHF. The CDR3 coding sequence is TGTGCCAGCAGCTTACGGGACAGGGGATCACCCCTCCACTTT.